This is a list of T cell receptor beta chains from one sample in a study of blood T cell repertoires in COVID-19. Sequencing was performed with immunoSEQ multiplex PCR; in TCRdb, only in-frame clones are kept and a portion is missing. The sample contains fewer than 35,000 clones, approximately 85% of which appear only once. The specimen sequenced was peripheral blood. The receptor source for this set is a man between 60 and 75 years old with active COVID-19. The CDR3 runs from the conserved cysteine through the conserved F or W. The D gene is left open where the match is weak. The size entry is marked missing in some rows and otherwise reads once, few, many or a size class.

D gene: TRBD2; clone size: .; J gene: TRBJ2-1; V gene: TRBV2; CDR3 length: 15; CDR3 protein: CASSVSGTSYNEQFF; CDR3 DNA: TGTGCCAGCAGTGTTAGCGGGACCTCCTACAATGAGCAGTTCTTC
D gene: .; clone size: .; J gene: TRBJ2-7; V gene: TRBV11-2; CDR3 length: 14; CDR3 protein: CASSLDVFPYEQYF; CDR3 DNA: TGTGCCAGCAGCTTAGACGTCTTCCCCTACGAGCAGTACTTC
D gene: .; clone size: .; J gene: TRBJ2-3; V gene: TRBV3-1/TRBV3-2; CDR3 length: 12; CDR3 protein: CASSLVADTQYF; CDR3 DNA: TGTGCCAGCAGCCTAGTCGCAGATACGCAGTATTTT
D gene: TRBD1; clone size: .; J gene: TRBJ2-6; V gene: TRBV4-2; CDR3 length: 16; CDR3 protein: CASSQAGGTGANVLTF; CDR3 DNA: TGTGCCAGCAGCCAAGCAGGGGGCACAGGGGCCAACGTCCTGACTTTC
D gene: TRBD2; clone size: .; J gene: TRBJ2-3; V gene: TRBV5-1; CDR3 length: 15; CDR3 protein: CASFSGRDGTDTQYF; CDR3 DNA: TGCGCCAGCTTTAGCGGGAGAGATGGGACAGATACGCAGTATTTT
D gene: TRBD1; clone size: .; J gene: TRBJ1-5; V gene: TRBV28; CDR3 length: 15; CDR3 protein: CASTLTGPGTQPQHF; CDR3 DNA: TGTGCCAGCACCCTGACAGGGCCGGGGACTCAGCCCCAGCATTTT
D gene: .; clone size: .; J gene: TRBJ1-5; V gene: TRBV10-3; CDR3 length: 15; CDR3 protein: CAISRGEGSNQPQHF; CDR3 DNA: TGTGCCATCAGCCGGGGGGAAGGTAGCAATCAGCCCCAGCATTTT
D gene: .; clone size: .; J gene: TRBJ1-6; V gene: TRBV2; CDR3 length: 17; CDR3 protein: CASSQGSLSTYNSPLHF; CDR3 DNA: TGTGCCAGCAGTCAAGGGTCCCTCTCCACTTATAATTCACCCCTCCACTTT
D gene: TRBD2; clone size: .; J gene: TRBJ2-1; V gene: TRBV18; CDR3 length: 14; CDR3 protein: CASSPVAGVNEQFF; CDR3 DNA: TGTGCCAGCTCACCAGTGGCGGGAGTAAATGAGCAGTTCTTC
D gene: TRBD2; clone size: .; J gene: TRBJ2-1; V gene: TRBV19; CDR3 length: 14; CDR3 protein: CASSTSGSIGEQFF; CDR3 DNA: TGTGCCAGTAGCACTAGCGGGAGCATTGGTGAGCAGTTCTTC
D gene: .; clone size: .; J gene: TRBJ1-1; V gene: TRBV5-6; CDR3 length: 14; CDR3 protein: CASSLSLGVTEAFF; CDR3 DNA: TGTGCCAGCAGCTTGAGTTTAGGGGTGACTGAAGCTTTCTTT
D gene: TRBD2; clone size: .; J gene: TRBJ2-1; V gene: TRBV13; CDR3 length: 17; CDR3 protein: CASSSRLAGGRYNEQFF; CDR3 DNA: TGTGCCAGCAGCTCTAGACTAGCGGGAGGACGCTACAATGAGCAGTTCTTC
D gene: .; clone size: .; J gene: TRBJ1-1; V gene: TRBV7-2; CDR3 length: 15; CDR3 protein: CASSLAQGGITEAFF; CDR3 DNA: TGTGCCAGCAGCTTAGCCCAGGGAGGAATCACTGAAGCTTTCTTT
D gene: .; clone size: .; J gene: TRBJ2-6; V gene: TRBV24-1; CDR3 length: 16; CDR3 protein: CATSDPGWAGANVLTF; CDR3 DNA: TGTGCCACCAGTGATCCGGGGTGGGCTGGGGCCAACGTCCTGACTTTC
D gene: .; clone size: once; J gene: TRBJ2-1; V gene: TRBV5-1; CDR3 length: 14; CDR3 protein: CASSPGGSYNEQFF; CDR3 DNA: TGCGCCAGCAGTCCTGGCGGATCCTACAATGAGCAGTTCTTC
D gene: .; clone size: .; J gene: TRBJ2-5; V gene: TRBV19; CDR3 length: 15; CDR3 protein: CASSMGGLGFGTQYF; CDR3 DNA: TGTGCCAGTAGTATGGGGGGATTGGGTTTTGGGACCCAGTACTTC
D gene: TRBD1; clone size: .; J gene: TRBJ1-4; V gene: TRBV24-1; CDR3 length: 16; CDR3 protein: CATSDPTGGVYEKLFF; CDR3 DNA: TGTGCCACCAGTGATCCTACAGGGGGAGTATATGAAAAACTGTTTTTT
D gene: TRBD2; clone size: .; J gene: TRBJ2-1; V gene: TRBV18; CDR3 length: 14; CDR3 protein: CASSPNRDYNEQFF; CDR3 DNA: TGTGCCAGCTCTCCTAACCGGGACTATAATGAGCAGTTCTTC
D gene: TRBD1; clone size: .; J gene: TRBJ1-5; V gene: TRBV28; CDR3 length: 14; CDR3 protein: CASDRGWSNQPQHF; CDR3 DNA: TGTGCCAGCGACAGGGGGTGGAGCAATCAGCCCCAGCATTTT
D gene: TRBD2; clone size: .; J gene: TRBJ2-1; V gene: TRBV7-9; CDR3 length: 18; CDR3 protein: CASWRQTSGSLVGIEQFF; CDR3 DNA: TGTGCCAGCTGGAGGCAGACTAGCGGGAGTTTGGTGGGCATTGAGCAGTTCTTC
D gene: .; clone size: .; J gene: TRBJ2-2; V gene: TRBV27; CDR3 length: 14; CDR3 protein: CASSFGLPTGELFF; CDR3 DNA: TGTGCCAGCAGTTTCGGACTTCCCACCGGGGAGCTGTTTTTT
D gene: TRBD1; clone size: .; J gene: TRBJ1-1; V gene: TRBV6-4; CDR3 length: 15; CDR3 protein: CASRNGQGASNEAFF; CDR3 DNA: TGTGCCAGCAGGAATGGACAGGGGGCGAGCAATGAAGCTTTCTTT
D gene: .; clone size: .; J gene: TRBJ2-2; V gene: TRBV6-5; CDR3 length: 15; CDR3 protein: CASSPEVAGPGELFF; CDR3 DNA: TGTGCCAGCTCACCCGAAGTGGCAGGCCCCGGGGAGCTGTTTTTT
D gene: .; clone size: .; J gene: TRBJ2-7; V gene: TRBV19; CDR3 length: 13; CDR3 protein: CASSPRQSYEQYF; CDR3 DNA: TGTGCCAGTAGTCCACGACAGAGCTACGAGCAGTACTTC
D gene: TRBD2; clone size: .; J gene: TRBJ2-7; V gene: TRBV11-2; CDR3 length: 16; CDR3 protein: CASSLYTSGSSYEQYF; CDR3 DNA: TGTGCCAGCAGCTTATATACTAGCGGGAGTTCCTACGAGCAGTACTTC
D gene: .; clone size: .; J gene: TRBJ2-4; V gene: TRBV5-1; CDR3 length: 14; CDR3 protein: CASSLGQPRNIQYF; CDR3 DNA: TGCGCCAGCAGCTTGGGACAGCCACGGAACATTCAGTACTTC
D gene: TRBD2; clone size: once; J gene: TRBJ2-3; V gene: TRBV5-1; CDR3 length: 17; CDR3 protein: CASSLVSVAGTTDTQYF; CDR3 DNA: TGCGCCAGCAGCTTGGTTAGTGTAGCGGGGACCACAGATACGCAGTATTTT
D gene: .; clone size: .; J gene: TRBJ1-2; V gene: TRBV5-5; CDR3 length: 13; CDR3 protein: CASSRAGLYGYTF; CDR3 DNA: TGTGCCAGCAGCCGGGCGGGGCTCTATGGCTACACCTTC
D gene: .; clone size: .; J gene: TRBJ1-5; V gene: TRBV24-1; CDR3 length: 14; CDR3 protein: CATSEGHRYQPQHF; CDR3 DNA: TGTGCCACCAGTGAGGGACACCGATATCAGCCCCAGCATTTT
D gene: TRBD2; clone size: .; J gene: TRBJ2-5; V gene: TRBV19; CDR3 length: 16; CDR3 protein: CASSLRAGAGRETQYF; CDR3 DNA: TGTGCCAGTAGTTTGCGAGCGGGAGCGGGACGAGAGACCCAGTACTTC
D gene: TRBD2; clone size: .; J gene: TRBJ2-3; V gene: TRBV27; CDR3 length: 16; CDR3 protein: CASNPISGRVTDTQYF; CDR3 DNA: TGTGCCAGCAACCCCATTAGCGGGAGGGTCACAGATACGCAGTATTTT
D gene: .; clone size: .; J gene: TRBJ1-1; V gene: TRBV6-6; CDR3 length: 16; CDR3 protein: CASKTRQWGWSTEAFF; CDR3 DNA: TGTGCCAGCAAAACAAGACAGTGGGGATGGAGCACTGAAGCTTTCTTT
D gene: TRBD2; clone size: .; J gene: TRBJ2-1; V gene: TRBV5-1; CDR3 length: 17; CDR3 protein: CASRGSAGGGPNNEQFF; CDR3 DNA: TGCGCCAGCAGGGGGTCTGCTGGGGGAGGGCCGAACAATGAGCAGTTCTTC
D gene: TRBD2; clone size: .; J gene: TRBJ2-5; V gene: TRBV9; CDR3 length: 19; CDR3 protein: CASSVGVDPYGRAPETQYF; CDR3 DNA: TGTGCCAGCAGCGTAGGGGTTGATCCCTATGGGAGGGCCCCAGAGACCCAGTACTTC
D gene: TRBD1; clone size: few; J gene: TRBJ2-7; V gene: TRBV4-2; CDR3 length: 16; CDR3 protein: CASSLSGQGEGLEQYF; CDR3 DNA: TGTGCCAGCAGCCTAAGCGGACAGGGGGAGGGTCTCGAGCAGTACTTC
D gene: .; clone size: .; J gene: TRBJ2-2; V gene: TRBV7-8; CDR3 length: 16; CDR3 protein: CASSFLPGTQVAELFF; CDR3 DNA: TGTGCCAGCAGCTTCTTACCGGGGACTCAAGTGGCGGAGCTGTTTTTT
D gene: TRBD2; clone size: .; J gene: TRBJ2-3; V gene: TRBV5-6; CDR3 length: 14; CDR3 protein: CASSFGLASDTQYF; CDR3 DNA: TGTGCCAGCAGCTTTGGACTAGCGTCAGATACGCAGTATTTT
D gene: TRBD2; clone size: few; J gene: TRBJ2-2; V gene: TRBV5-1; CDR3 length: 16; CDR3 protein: CASSVPLAGNAGELFF; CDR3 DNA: TGCGCCAGCAGCGTGCCACTAGCGGGGAACGCCGGGGAGCTGTTTTTT
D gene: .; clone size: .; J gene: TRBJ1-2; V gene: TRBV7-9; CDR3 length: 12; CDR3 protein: CASSLSGYGYTF; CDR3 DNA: TGTGCCAGCAGCTTATCGGGATATGGCTACACCTTC
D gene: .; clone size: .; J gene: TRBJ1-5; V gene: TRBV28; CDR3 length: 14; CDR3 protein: CASSLGEADQPQHF; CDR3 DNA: TGTGCCAGCAGTTTAGGAGAGGCGGATCAGCCCCAGCATTTT
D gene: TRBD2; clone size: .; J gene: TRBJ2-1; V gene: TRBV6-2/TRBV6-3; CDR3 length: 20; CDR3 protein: CASSPYLAGERRSPYNEQFF; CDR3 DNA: TGTGCCAGCAGTCCGTACCTAGCGGGAGAACGTCGATCCCCCTACAATGAGCAGTTCTTC
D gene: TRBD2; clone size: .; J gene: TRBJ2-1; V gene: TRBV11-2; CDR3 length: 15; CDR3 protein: CASSFTSGITNEQFF; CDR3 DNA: TGTGCCAGCAGCTTCACTAGCGGGATAACCAATGAGCAGTTCTTC
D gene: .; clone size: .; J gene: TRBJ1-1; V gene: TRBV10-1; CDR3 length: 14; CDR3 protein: CASSESAGGTEAFF; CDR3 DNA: TGCGCCAGCAGTGAGTCGGCTGGAGGCACTGAAGCTTTCTTT
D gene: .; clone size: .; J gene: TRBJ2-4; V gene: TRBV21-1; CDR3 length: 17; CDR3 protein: CASSKESTGLAKNIQYF; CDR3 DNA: TGTGCCAGCAGCAAAGAGTCCACAGGGTTAGCCAAAAACATTCAGTACTTC
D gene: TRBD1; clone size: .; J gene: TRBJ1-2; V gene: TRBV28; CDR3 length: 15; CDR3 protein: CASSRTGLRVHGYTF; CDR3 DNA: TGTGCCAGCAGTCGGACAGGGCTACGCGTACATGGCTACACCTTC
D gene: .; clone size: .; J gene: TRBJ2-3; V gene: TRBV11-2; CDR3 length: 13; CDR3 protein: CASSFPYTDTQYF; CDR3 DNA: TGTGCCAGCAGCTTCCCCTACACAGATACGCAGTATTTT
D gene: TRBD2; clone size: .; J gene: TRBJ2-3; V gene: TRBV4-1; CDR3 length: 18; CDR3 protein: CASSQGVGLAGDYDTQYF; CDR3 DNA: TGCGCCAGCAGCCAAGGCGTAGGACTAGCGGGAGATTACGATACGCAGTATTTT
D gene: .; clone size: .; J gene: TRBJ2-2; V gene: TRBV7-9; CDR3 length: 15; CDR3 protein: CASSLERTGTGELFF; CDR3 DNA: TGTGCCAGCAGCTTAGAGCGGACGGGCACCGGGGAGCTGTTTTTT
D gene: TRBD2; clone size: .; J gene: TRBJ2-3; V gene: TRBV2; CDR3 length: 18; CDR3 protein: CASSAQGLAGGATDTQYF; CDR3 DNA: TGTGCCAGCAGTGCGCAAGGACTAGCGGGAGGAGCAACAGATACGCAGTATTTT
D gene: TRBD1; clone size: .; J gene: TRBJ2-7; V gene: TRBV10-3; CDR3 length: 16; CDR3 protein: CAISESEGTGNYEQYF; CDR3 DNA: TGTGCCATCAGTGAGTCGGAGGGGACAGGGAACTACGAGCAGTACTTC
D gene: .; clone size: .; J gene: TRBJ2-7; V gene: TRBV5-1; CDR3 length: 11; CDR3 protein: CASSVSYEQYF; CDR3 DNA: TGCGCCAGCAGCGTGAGCTACGAGCAGTACTTC
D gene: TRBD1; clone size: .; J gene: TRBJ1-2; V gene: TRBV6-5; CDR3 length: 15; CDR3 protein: CASRRAWDSNYGYTF; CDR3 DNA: TGTGCCAGTCGGAGAGCATGGGACAGTAACTATGGCTACACCTTC
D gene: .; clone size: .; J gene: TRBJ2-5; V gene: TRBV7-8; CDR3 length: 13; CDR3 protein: CASSPQGGETQYF; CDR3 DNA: TGTGCCAGCAGCCCGCAGGGTGGAGAGACCCAGTACTTC
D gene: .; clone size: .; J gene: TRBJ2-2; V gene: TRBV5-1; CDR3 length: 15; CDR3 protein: CASSAGTPNTGELFF; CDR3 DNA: TGCGCCAGCAGCGCCGGGACTCCGAACACCGGGGAGCTGTTTTTT
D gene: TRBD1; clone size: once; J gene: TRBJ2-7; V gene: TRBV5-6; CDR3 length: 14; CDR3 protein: CASSPGTGGYEQYF; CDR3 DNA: TGTGCCAGCAGCCCAGGGACAGGGGGCTACGAGCAGTACTTC